The entry below describes one T cell receptor (beta chain). Its antigen is currently not known. The record has no base qualities; no much larger clone is one base away. For the CD8 naive samples, CD45RO-negative cells were positively selected for CCR7, yielding a CD45RA+CCR7+ population from which TemRA cells were excluded. Donors were healthy HIV-negative adults with no recently reported acute infections or vaccinations. Every donor was a Caucasian adult living in Nashville, Tennessee, USA. Blood was collected by leukapheresis, and PBMCs were isolated by Ficoll-Histopaque density gradient centrifugation and then cryopreserved in liquid nitrogen vapor phase. Purity and quantity of every magnetically sorted T cell population were checked by analytical flow cytometry. Each sorted fraction had its genomic DNA isolated and then quantified by UV absorbance on a Nanodrop 2000c. TCR CDR3 regions were amplified from genomic DNA by multiplex PCR using the deep immunoSEQ assay. Genomic DNA extracted from each cell subset was distributed evenly over all wells of several immunoSEQ 96-well plates, and each plate served as one replicate. For sorted subsets, 150 to 200 ng genomic DNA, equal to 30,000 or so T cell genomes, was loaded into each replicate PCR. Purified libraries were measured with a Qubit 3.0 fluorometer, size-checked on a Bioanalyzer 2100, and measured again with the KAPA Library Quantification kit. Every immunoSEQ 96-well plate was sequenced on a separate single-read 150-cycle Illumina NextSeq 550 flow cell. Per the authors' processing: Because the immunoSEQ output included only junctional sequences and no quality scores, the filtering could not be the same as the filtering used for full-length reads. To assign V/J genes and CDR3, sequences were annotated against IMGT germline references using PyIR, a Python wrapper for IgBLAST v1.9. Reads were removed for weak V/J assignments (E-value above 1e-6), missing CDR3, stop codons, out-of-frame junctions, or ambiguous translated residues. V3J clonotypes were defined by identical inferred V gene, J gene, and CDR3 amino acid sequence. Percentage overlap between repertoires was calculated by dividing the number of shared unique clonotypes by the size of the smaller repertoire. Repertoire richness was assessed with RTK rarefaction, the Chao1 estimator, and Recon v2.1 estimates of unobserved clonotypes. Generation probabilities were computed with OLGA for all TCRbeta clonotypes obtained by the gDNA method from four donors. TCRdb provides this immuneACCESS table in a form limited to in-frame rearrangements. Some clones are lacking; in checked studies, under half of them reflect an unresolved V gene, and why the rest are absent is not known. V, J and clone size derive from that table, while D and trimming were established from the DNA sequence. For this sample the table gives 600,000 or so clones, of which more than 95% were detected only once. The ten largest make up around 0.3% of the sample.

This entry belongs to a study of shared clonotypes between healthy human individuals (dated by TCRdb to between 2020 and 2021). With regard to the full study: A couple of women and a few men aged 18 to 49 years were included in the cohort. To increase sequencing depth and limit assay-specific biases, different laboratories used diverse techniques to prepare libraries and sequence TCR repertoires. The study deeply sequenced blood TCR repertoires of five healthy adults to estimate repertoire size and the extent of clonotype sharing between individuals. For each donor, CD4 naive and CD4 memory were each run on three plates, CD8 naive on two plates, and CD8 memory on one plate. Leukapheresis yielded between about 0.94 and 10 billion PBMCs per donor. Broad study findings and their caveats: Rarefaction of sorted-subset datasets indicated incomplete sequencing despite the large sequencing depth. The genetic and exposure-history diversity represented was limited by the small number of donors. Sampling was restricted to blood, and TCR repertoires in tissue are likely to differ from TCR repertoires in blood. Compared with non-shared clonotypes, the clonotypes found in all four sorted-subset donors had higher generation probabilities. Estimated clonotype richness was generally larger for naive than for memory subsets. Based on pairwise subsampling, the degree of clonotype sharing among donors was expected to be affected by sequencing depth. When a handful of donors were compared, the shared fraction of clonotypes was about 5% for naive CD4, about 4% for naive CD8, more than 2% for memory CD4, and under 0.5% for memory CD8.

Trimmed from V: 5 bases; trimmed from J: 4 bases; junction bases lacking a gene match: 4. The CDR3 starts with the cysteine, ends with the phenylalanine, and has 14 residues. Here the CDR3 DNA is all that survives: 42 bases in frame from base 1. According to the germline V gene (reference sequence), CDR1 reads SEHNR and CDR2 reads FQNEAQ. This receptor was identified in a man younger than 45 in good health. The chain couples TRBV7-9 to TRBJ2-3, with 9 bases in between that match TRBD1. The sample taken for sequencing was naive CD8+ T cells sorted from blood. Per the publication, the cell subset or site label means: CD45RA+CCR7+. The sequenced DNA is TGTGCCAGCAGCCATCGACAGGGGGCAGATACGCAGTATTTT. Translated, it gives CASSHRQGADTQYF.